This T cell receptor beta chain came from a study of blood T cell repertoires in COVID-19. V shed 5 bases and J 2 bases; nucleotides not matched to a gene: 7. The CDR3 spans 15 residues. Looked up from germline, CDR1 is LNHDA and CDR2 is SQIVND (reference sequence). Measured with immunoSEQ multiplex PCR; TCRdb has only the in-frame clones, and not every one. This sample has approximately 210,000 clones; over 75% occur once, and the top ten carry approximately 3.6%. The receptor's source is a woman aged 55-69 years who had recovered from COVID-19. Sequencing was done on a sample of PBMCs or T cells enriched from blood (not recorded which). The J gene is TRBJ1-2, the V gene TRBV19; 8 nucleotides match TRBD1. Here the CDR3 DNA reads TGTGCCAGTAGTCCCGGACAGGGAATAAACTATGGCTACACCTTC. As protein: CASSPGQGINYGYTF.